These T cell receptor beta chains were read from a single sample in a study of blood T cells in healthy people across ages. TCRdb re-derived calls from the 5' RACE reads in MiXCR, one entry per CDR3 protein. The table has hundreds of thousands of distinct CDR3 sequences, 55% to 75% seen once. The specimen sequenced was blood. Receptor source: a man aged 25 to 45 in good health. CDR3s include the opening cysteine and the closing phenylalanine or tryptophan.

v_gene	j_gene	CDR3aa
TRBV27	TRBJ2-5	CASSSYRSRVRQETQYF
TRBV5-1	TRBJ2-3	CASGKRTGNTDTQYF
TRBV6-2/TRBV6-3	TRBJ1-6	CASRRRYNSPLHF
TRBV20-1	TRBJ2-1	CSARDQGHRSYNEQFF
TRBV20-1	TRBJ2-1	CSGRTSLSYNEQFF
TRBV4-2	TRBJ2-1	CASSPFSGSHNEQFF
TRBV5-1	NA	CASNSITGYEQYF
TRBV6-1	TRBJ2-1	CASSEARPGLAGYNEQFF
TRBV28	TRBJ2-7	CASSSGKTSYEQYF
TRBV6-2/TRBV6-3	NA	CASSSSRQGEQYF
TRBV7-9	TRBJ2-1	CASSPMWGLNEQFF
TRBV5-1	NA	CASSFPMDRDGDYEQYF
TRBV6-5	TRBJ2-3	CASSYSKMGDTQYF
TRBV7-9	TRBJ2-4	CASSSKDRANRNIQYF
TRBV20-1	TRBJ2-1	CSARDTSSGGYNEQFF
TRBV7-6	NA	CASSLVGGLDYEQYF
TRBV20-1	TRBJ2-7	CSARVTDRGPNEQYF
TRBV27	TRBJ1-2	CASSWDRGISGYTF
TRBV5-1	TRBJ2-4	CASSYRMDRKGDIQYF
TRBV29-1	TRBJ2-1	CSVGRVGGEQFF
TRBV20-1	TRBJ1-2	CSALRDRLYGYTF
TRBV25-1	TRBJ1-6	CASTTGNSPLHF
TRBV11-2	TRBJ2-2	CASSLLSSGRTTGELFF
TRBV7-9	TRBJ1-1	CASSLVDSAFF
TRBV12-3/TRBV12-4	TRBJ1-1	CASREIRLGTEAFF
TRBV20-1	TRBJ2-7	CSAPPPGARFTYEQYF
TRBV5-1	TRBJ2-5	CASSPEGDWSQETQYF
TRBV20-1	TRBJ2-5	CSAREVAGTGTQYF
TRBV5-6	TRBJ2-5	CASSSDTTETQYF
TRBV9	TRBJ2-7	CASSVNPGGKDEQYF
TRBV6-2/TRBV6-3	TRBJ1-2	CASTPRRTVNYGYTF
TRBV7-6	NA	CASSLEGALGTIPYEQYF
TRBV20-1	TRBJ2-1	CSARDDRGLGKQFF
TRBV10-3	TRBJ2-7	CAISESVGGPHEQYF
TRBV6-1	TRBJ2-1	CASRGGPPNEQFF
TRBV12-3/TRBV12-4	TRBJ1-5	CASSRVVNQPQHF
TRBV7-9	TRBJ1-2	CASSSEIGYGYTF
TRBV12-3/TRBV12-4	TRBJ1-2	CASKQQGNYGYTF
TRBV12-3/TRBV12-4	NA	CASRSGQAENYEQYF
TRBV12-3/TRBV12-4	TRBJ2-7	CASSSRPSSYEQYF
TRBV13	TRBJ2-7	CASSLAEKTYEQYF
TRBV20-1	TRBJ2-1	CSVRGGNNEQFF
TRBV7-2	TRBJ1-2	CASSLAGGPSGYTF
TRBV9	TRBJ2-5	CASSPDKNTQYF
TRBV20-1	TRBJ2-1	CSARPLEHDYNEQFF
TRBV3-1	TRBJ2-7	CASSQGASGGAKVHEQYF
TRBV10-3	TRBJ2-7	CAIRAGSSYEQYF
TRBV6-1	TRBJ2-7	CAIAVLQDEQYF
TRBV27	TRBJ1-5	CASSSTWDDNQPQHF
TRBV29-1	NA	CSVEGLAGLPYEQYF
TRBV7-9	TRBJ1-2	CASSLEPGGGLGYGYTF
TRBV7-2	TRBJ2-5	CASRETSGVQETQYF
TRBV4-3	TRBJ2-5	CASSQWAAGTRETQYF
TRBV29-1	TRBJ2-7	CSVEAFGGNEQYF